This T cell receptor (beta chain) comes out of a study of T cells in Graves' hyperthyroidism and ophthalmopathy (dated by TCRdb to the late 2010s). Concerning the study at large: Peripheral blood was sampled at the time of initial diagnosis, prior to any treatment. TCR Vbeta CDR3 sequencing of 135 peripheral blood samples (over 40 ophthalmopathy, about 74 hyperthyroidism and roughly 17 progressor patients) is reported in the paper. The roughly 90 discovery patients were divided at random into training and test sets in a 7:3 ratio. An independent validation cohort of around 20 hyperthyroidism patients and about 15 patients who later progressed to ophthalmopathy tested prospective prediction of ophthalmopathy. TCR V-J signatures able to tell the groups apart were searched for in a discovery cohort of about a hundred patients, of whom 43 had Graves' ophthalmopathy and under 65 had stable Graves' hyperthyroidism. After blood sampling, hyperthyroidism patients were treated with methimazole at a starting dose of 30 mg daily, and ophthalmopathy patients were treated with high-dose intravenous methylprednisolone. The study also compared thyroid tissue and blood T-cell repertoires from more than 5 Graves' hyperthyroidism patients. Summary of the overall study and its limitations: No statistical method was used to fix the sample size in advance, and group allocation was not hidden from the investigators. Most expanded thyroid clonotypes (frequency above 0.001) were also detected in blood, suggesting blood repertoires may reflect thyroid immune responses. A model built on a 13 V-J signature distinguished ophthalmopathy from stable hyperthyroidism, reaching 85% to 90% sensitivity and 81% to 83% specificity in cross-validation and 80%/75% in testing. In validation, progression to ophthalmopathy was predicted by the model with 55% to 71% sensitivity and 72% to 80% specificity, a median of roughly six months before onset.

Taken from the germline V gene, the CDR1 and CDR2 loops are MNHNS and SASEGT. V loses 10 bases of germline sequence and J loses 7 bases, and the interval between the two ends is 20 bases. Spanning cysteine to phenylalanine, the CDR3 consists of 14 amino acids. The read is trimmed to its CDR3 DNA, 42 bases read in frame from base 1. Moderately to severely active disease, a Clinical Activity Score of at least 3, a NOSPECS grade of at least 4, and a duration under 3 months were present in ophthalmopathy patients. Exclusion was applied to patients with uncontrolled infections, other autoimmune diseases, pregnancy or lactation. Clinical symptoms, serum thyroxine and TRAb, thyroid ultrasound, and orbital computed tomography formed the basis for the diagnoses. PBMCs were separated from about 10 ml of fresh peripheral blood using Ficoll-Paque density gradient centrifugation. Total RNA was extracted with Trizol reagent, and quality was checked on an Agilent 2100 Bioanalyzer.

For this clonotype: Its antigen is currently not known. No much larger clonotype is one base removed from it; base qualities were not supplied.

TCR beta CDR3 regions were amplified from RNA transcripts. The TCR CDR3 was subjected to a first round of RT-PCR using the HTBI primer set and the Qiagen OneStep RT-PCR kit. Libraries were constructed in a second round of multiplex PCR, after which size selection and purification were carried out. The libraries were sequenced on an Illumina HiSeq2000 using paired-end 100 bp reads. The original methods were these. SOAPnuke was used to process the raw data, throwing out any read that contained adapters or uncalled bases, had a mean Phred below 15, or lacked an exact constant-primer or identifier match. COPE v1.2.5 was used to merge high-quality paired reads, and clonotypes were defined as unique nucleotide sequences. MiTCR v1.1 was used to align clonotypes to the IMGT TRBV, TRBD and TRBJ reference segments. Only V-J combinations with frequency above 0.0001, covering roughly 99% of repertoires, were analysed. A TCS score was defined as the ratio between F50 (clonal expansion) and ExV (chaos), using BLOSUM62-based TCRdist between CDR3 peptides within each V-J. Welch's t-statistics and random forest reduced some 510 V-J features to 13, which were used in a naive Bayes classifier (R e1071). Clones were called with MiXCR by TCRdb after fastp trimmed the public reads at Q25, and only in-frame beta chains were retained. Each entry is one CDR3 protein sequence, shown with its most common DNA and genes. V and J calls and clone size were set by TCRdb, not the authors. This sample comprises about 270,000 distinct CDR3 sequences, approximately 23% of them detected only once. The leading ten clones occupy approximately 35% of the sample.

The sequenced sample consisted of blood. The TCR was taken from a woman in her 40s with Graves' ophthalmopathy. The chain uses TRBV6-1 and TRBJ1-5, with TRBD1 tentatively as D gene (6 bases match). The base sequence is TGTGCCACGACGGGGGCAGGGCAAGGGCAGCCCCAGCATTTT. Its protein product is CATTGAGQGQPQHF.